This is a list of T cell receptor beta chains from one sample in a study of beta chain features in type 1 diabetes. The table came from immunoSEQ multiplex PCR; TCRdb's copy has only in-frame clones and leaves some out. This sample has just over 600,000 clones, with around a sixth found just once. Sequencing was performed on naive CD4+ T cells from blood. Every receptor here comes from a man aged 18 to 30 in good health. CDR3s include the opening cysteine and the closing phenylalanine or tryptophan. D genes are given only for firm matches. Size tells how often a clone was seen (once, few, many) or the class of an expanded clone, and some rows leave it out.

clone_size,j_call,d_call,v_call,cdr3_nt,cdr3_aa
once,TRBJ1-1,TRBD1,TRBV5-1,TGCGCCAGCAGCTGGGGACAGGGGGCGCCGAACACTGAAGCTTTCTTT,CASSWGQGAPNTEAFF
NA,TRBJ1-2,NA,TRBV7-9,TGTGCCAGCAGCTTAGATGGGCACAAGTATGGCTACACCTTC,CASSLDGHKYGYTF
NA,TRBJ1-3,NA,TRBV7-9,TGTGCCGGAGGCCTCTCTGGAAACACCATATATTTT,CAGGLSGNTIYF
NA,TRBJ2-2,NA,TRBV4-3,TGCGCCAGCAGCCAAGAAGAATTTGGCTTGGAGCTGTTTTTT,CASSQEEFGLELFF
many,TRBJ2-3,TRBD2,TRBV10-3,TGTGCCATCCGTCTAGCGGGAGCAACAGATACGCAGTATTTT,CAIRLAGATDTQYF
NA,TRBJ2-2,NA,TRBV5-1,TGCGCCAGCAGCTTGGTGCAGGTACCCGGGGAGCTGTTTTTT,CASSLVQVPGELFF
NA,TRBJ1-5,TRBD1,TRBV30,TGTGCCTGGAGCGGACAGGGCAATCAGCCCCAGCATTTT,CAWSGQGNQPQHF
NA,TRBJ1-1,NA,TRBV29-1,TGCAGCGCCCTATCCGGGTGGGGAACTGAAGCTTTCTTT,CSALSGWGTEAFF
NA,TRBJ1-4,NA,TRBV15,TGTGCCACCAGCACTGGGCAGCCTCTAAGTGAAAAACTGTTTTTT,CATSTGQPLSEKLFF
few,TRBJ1-2,NA,TRBV7-3,TGTGCCAGCAGCCGGTCGATAGACCCTAACTATGGCTACACCTTC,CASSRSIDPNYGYTF
few,TRBJ2-5,TRBD2,TRBV14,TGTGCCAGCAGCCAAGGGACTAGCTGGAGAGAGACCCAGTACTTC,CASSQGTSWRETQYF
few,TRBJ1-3,NA,TRBV28,TGTGCCAGCAGTTTAATTGGAGGGTCTGGAAACACCATATATTTT,CASSLIGGSGNTIYF
NA,TRBJ2-5,TRBD2,TRBV6-6,TGTGCCAGCCGCCCGGGCGGGGGGCTGGAGACCCAGTACTTC,CASRPGGGLETQYF
NA,TRBJ2-3,NA,TRBV6-5,TGTGCCAGCAGGGCAGGATTCAGCACAGATACGCAGTATTTT,CASRAGFSTDTQYF
few,TRBJ1-3,NA,TRBV7-3,TGTGCCAGCAGCCCCGCGGGCCAGGCCGGAAACACCATATATTTT,CASSPAGQAGNTIYF
few,TRBJ2-7,TRBD1,TRBV18,TGTGCCAGCTCACCCATTGGCGGGACAGGGGGCTACGAGCAGTACTTC,CASSPIGGTGGYEQYF
NA,TRBJ2-7,NA,TRBV9,TGTGCCAGCAGCGTAGAGGACACCTACGAGCAGTACTTC,CASSVEDTYEQYF